This T cell receptor (beta chain) was found in a study of OX40 agonist ivuxolimab in advanced cancers. Some background on the complete study: Ivuxolimab, which targeted the costimulatory receptor OX40 (CD134), was an agonistic, fully human IgG2 monoclonal antibody. Intravenous ivuxolimab was administered to patients every 2 weeks at six dose levels: 0.01, 0.1, 0.3, 1.5, 3 and 10 mg/kg. Among the approximately 54 dose-escalation patients, roughly 20 had hepatocellular carcinoma, roughly 15 melanoma, 9 renal cell carcinoma and 9 head and neck cancer. A male proportion of 75% to 85% and a mean age of 60 years, ranging from 23 to 79, were recorded for the dose-escalation cohort. Patients were allowed to have had prior anti-PD-1, anti-PD-L1 or anti-CTLA-4 therapy, and around two fifths of the dose-escalation patients had been treated with checkpoint inhibitors. Partial responses occurred in three dose-escalation patients: two with cutaneous melanoma and one with hepatocellular carcinoma. Peripheral TCRbeta sequencing aimed to test whether ivuxolimab altered TCR sequence diversity and caused clonal T-cell expansion. The paper covers the monotherapy dose-escalation part of the phase I ivuxolimab trial, which included N ≈ 50 patients.

With regard to this clone: This receptor's antigen is unknown. Base qualities are not recorded, but no much larger clone differs from it by a single base.

Genomic DNA was extracted from sorted cells for sequencing of the TCRbeta CDR3 region. The immunoSEQ Assay was used to sequence the TCRbeta CDR3 regions. This is the immuneACCESS table as TCRdb keeps it, with only in-frame sequences that have V and J called. A part of the clones is gone; compared with another copy, unresolved V genes explain less than half, and the rest is unexplained. For this sample there are some 42,000 clones; approximately 87% appear just once. The top ten clones comprise about a third of the sample. Here is what the overall study found, with its caveats: In the 0.1-3.0 mg/kg groups, partial responders were among the patients with the lowest normalized peripheral clonal expansion, particularly in CD8+ T cells. Low levels of normalized T-cell clonal expansion were also seen in some nonresponding patients. On average, CD8+ T cells showed more expanded clones than CD4+ T cells after ivuxolimab. The antigen specificity of the peripheral T cells that underwent clonal expansion was not determined. At doses of 0.1 to 3.0 mg/kg, clonal expansion of both CD4+ and CD8+ blood T cells was observed from baseline to week 6.

The germline V gene sets CDR1 to KGHSH and CDR2 to LQKENI. Cut back by 5 bases and 3 bases, the V and J ends lie 15 bases apart. From the cysteine up to the phenylalanine, the CDR3 has a length of 15 residues. The read is trimmed to its CDR3 DNA, 45 bases read in frame from base 1. The trial excluded patients who had a history of autoimmune disease or were on systemic immunosuppression. In every dose cohort, peripheral blood was drawn for TCR sequencing at baseline, cycle 4 day 1, and cycle 7 day 1. Samples were obtained from an open-label, multicenter, first-in-human phase I dose-escalation trial of ivuxolimab. Adults with locally advanced or metastatic head and neck squamous cell, hepatocellular, melanoma or renal cell carcinoma were enrolled in the trial. CD4+ and CD8+ T cells were sorted separately from peripheral blood before TCR sequencing.

The rearrangement joined TRBV18 to TRBJ2-3; there is no confident call for the D gene. Sequences were derived from CD4+ or CD8+ T cells sorted from blood, sampled in a trial of the OX40 agonist ivuxolimab. This TCR was recovered from an adult with an advanced solid tumor such as melanoma, head and neck, liver or kidney cancer. The CDR3 sequence is CASSSVGQGTDTQYF. At the DNA level, the sequence is TGTGCCAGCTCATCGGTGGGCCAAGGAACAGATACGCAGTATTTT.